These 3 T cell receptor beta chains were sequenced from one sample in a study of T-cell memory formation after mild COVID-19 (dated by TCRdb to 2020 to 2022). Receptor libraries were prepared by 5' RACE. The reads were generated on an Illumina NovaSeq 6000. TCRdb trimmed public reads at Q25 via fastp, called clones via MiXCR and kept in-frame beta chains. For every CDR3 protein sequence, its rows merge into one entry that carries the most common genes and DNA. The sample includes nearly 110,000 distinct CDR3 sequences, with over 15% observed a single time. The ten largest clones capture over 25% of the sample. Sequenced: PBMCs or a T cell subset sorted from them (not recorded which). The receptors were gathered from an adult woman who had mild COVID-19 (a few samples of this study predate the infection). The sample titles of this study are shuffled in the database, so cell type and time point are left out; the donor was told from shared clones.

This clonotype was counted a few times. V and J are TRBV12-3 or TRBV12-4 and TRBJ2-1, with a weak D call TRBD2 (7 bases). The CDR3 covers 13 residues. The V and J ends lost 3 bases and 8 bases respectively, with 11 bases between them. The CDR3 loop is CASSLGGPHEQFF. The CDR3 DNA reads as TGTGCCAGCAGTTTGGGGGGGCCGCATGAGCAGTTCTTC.

The chain is built from TRBV7-9 and TRBJ2-7; D may be TRBD1 (7 bases). The CDR3 has 14 residues. Trimming removed 3 bases at V and 2 bases at J, with 11 bases between. From germline, CDR1 is SEHNR and CDR2 FQNEAQ (reference sequence). CDR3 in DNA: TGTGCCAGCAGCTTGGCGGGACAGACCTACGAGCAGTACTTC. Encoded protein: CASSLAGQTYEQYF.

The chain recombines TRBV7-9 with TRBJ2-3, with 10 bases aligning to TRBD1. The CDR3 spans 16 residues. Losses at the gene ends were 6 bases for V and 3 bases for J; bases not matched to a gene: 9. The germline V gene has CDR1 SEHNR and CDR2 FQNEAQ (reference sequence). The chain's CDR3 is CASSRRQGAWTDTQYF. In DNA form, the CDR3 reads TGTGCCAGCAGTCGGAGACAGGGGGCTTGGACAGATACGCAGTATTTT.